This note documents a single TCR beta chain sequence. Antigen: not known. The sample is drawn from a study of T cell responses to AZD1222 COVID-19 vaccine. Findings and caveats of the study: Spike was spanned by vaccine-associated CD4 TCRs, which were dominant at 160-218 and 743-854. Clonal diversity was possibly underestimated, and the donors were mostly white British, with more females. Repertoire sampling happened only post peak T cell response. Baseline seropositivity occurred in only a handful of AZD1222 recipients.

The CDR3 contains 13 residues. Germline values: CDR1 LGHDT, CDR2 YNNKEL (reference sequence). V lost 4 bases, J lost 5 bases, and 11 bases lay in between. Only in-frame clones appear in the TCRdb table, and some are missing; sequencing was by immunoSEQ multiplex PCR. This sample has some 97,000 clones, with more than 70% found just once. The chain carries TRBV3-1 (or the pseudogene TRBV3-2) and TRBJ1-1, with unresolved D. Sequenced here: peripheral blood, sampled on day 0 of MenACWY control vaccination. The receptor's source is an adult in good health. CDR3 nucleotides: TGTGCCAGCAGCCCAAATCTGGAGACTGAAGCTTTCTTT. It yields the protein CASSPNLETEAFF.